This TCR beta chain is from a study of early T cells in non-severe SARS-CoV-2 infection. The table lists this clonotype with many counts. CDR1 and CDR2 (germline): KGHSH, LQKENI. V was pared by 6 bases and J by 4 bases, with 10 bases between. CDR3 length: 13 residues. TCRdb reprocessed the 5' RACE reads via MiXCR and lists one record per CDR3 protein. The sample lists about 100,000 distinct CDR3 sequences, 12% occurring once. The rearrangement links TRBV18 to TRBJ2-1, with D hard to call. Sequenced material: whole blood. The TCR comes from an adult who was a healthcare worker with PCR-confirmed SARS-CoV-2 infection or an uninfected control (not recorded which). The CDR3 DNA reads TGTGCCAGCTCGGGGTCCAGATACAATGAGCAGTTCTTC. It translates to CASSGSRYNEQFF.